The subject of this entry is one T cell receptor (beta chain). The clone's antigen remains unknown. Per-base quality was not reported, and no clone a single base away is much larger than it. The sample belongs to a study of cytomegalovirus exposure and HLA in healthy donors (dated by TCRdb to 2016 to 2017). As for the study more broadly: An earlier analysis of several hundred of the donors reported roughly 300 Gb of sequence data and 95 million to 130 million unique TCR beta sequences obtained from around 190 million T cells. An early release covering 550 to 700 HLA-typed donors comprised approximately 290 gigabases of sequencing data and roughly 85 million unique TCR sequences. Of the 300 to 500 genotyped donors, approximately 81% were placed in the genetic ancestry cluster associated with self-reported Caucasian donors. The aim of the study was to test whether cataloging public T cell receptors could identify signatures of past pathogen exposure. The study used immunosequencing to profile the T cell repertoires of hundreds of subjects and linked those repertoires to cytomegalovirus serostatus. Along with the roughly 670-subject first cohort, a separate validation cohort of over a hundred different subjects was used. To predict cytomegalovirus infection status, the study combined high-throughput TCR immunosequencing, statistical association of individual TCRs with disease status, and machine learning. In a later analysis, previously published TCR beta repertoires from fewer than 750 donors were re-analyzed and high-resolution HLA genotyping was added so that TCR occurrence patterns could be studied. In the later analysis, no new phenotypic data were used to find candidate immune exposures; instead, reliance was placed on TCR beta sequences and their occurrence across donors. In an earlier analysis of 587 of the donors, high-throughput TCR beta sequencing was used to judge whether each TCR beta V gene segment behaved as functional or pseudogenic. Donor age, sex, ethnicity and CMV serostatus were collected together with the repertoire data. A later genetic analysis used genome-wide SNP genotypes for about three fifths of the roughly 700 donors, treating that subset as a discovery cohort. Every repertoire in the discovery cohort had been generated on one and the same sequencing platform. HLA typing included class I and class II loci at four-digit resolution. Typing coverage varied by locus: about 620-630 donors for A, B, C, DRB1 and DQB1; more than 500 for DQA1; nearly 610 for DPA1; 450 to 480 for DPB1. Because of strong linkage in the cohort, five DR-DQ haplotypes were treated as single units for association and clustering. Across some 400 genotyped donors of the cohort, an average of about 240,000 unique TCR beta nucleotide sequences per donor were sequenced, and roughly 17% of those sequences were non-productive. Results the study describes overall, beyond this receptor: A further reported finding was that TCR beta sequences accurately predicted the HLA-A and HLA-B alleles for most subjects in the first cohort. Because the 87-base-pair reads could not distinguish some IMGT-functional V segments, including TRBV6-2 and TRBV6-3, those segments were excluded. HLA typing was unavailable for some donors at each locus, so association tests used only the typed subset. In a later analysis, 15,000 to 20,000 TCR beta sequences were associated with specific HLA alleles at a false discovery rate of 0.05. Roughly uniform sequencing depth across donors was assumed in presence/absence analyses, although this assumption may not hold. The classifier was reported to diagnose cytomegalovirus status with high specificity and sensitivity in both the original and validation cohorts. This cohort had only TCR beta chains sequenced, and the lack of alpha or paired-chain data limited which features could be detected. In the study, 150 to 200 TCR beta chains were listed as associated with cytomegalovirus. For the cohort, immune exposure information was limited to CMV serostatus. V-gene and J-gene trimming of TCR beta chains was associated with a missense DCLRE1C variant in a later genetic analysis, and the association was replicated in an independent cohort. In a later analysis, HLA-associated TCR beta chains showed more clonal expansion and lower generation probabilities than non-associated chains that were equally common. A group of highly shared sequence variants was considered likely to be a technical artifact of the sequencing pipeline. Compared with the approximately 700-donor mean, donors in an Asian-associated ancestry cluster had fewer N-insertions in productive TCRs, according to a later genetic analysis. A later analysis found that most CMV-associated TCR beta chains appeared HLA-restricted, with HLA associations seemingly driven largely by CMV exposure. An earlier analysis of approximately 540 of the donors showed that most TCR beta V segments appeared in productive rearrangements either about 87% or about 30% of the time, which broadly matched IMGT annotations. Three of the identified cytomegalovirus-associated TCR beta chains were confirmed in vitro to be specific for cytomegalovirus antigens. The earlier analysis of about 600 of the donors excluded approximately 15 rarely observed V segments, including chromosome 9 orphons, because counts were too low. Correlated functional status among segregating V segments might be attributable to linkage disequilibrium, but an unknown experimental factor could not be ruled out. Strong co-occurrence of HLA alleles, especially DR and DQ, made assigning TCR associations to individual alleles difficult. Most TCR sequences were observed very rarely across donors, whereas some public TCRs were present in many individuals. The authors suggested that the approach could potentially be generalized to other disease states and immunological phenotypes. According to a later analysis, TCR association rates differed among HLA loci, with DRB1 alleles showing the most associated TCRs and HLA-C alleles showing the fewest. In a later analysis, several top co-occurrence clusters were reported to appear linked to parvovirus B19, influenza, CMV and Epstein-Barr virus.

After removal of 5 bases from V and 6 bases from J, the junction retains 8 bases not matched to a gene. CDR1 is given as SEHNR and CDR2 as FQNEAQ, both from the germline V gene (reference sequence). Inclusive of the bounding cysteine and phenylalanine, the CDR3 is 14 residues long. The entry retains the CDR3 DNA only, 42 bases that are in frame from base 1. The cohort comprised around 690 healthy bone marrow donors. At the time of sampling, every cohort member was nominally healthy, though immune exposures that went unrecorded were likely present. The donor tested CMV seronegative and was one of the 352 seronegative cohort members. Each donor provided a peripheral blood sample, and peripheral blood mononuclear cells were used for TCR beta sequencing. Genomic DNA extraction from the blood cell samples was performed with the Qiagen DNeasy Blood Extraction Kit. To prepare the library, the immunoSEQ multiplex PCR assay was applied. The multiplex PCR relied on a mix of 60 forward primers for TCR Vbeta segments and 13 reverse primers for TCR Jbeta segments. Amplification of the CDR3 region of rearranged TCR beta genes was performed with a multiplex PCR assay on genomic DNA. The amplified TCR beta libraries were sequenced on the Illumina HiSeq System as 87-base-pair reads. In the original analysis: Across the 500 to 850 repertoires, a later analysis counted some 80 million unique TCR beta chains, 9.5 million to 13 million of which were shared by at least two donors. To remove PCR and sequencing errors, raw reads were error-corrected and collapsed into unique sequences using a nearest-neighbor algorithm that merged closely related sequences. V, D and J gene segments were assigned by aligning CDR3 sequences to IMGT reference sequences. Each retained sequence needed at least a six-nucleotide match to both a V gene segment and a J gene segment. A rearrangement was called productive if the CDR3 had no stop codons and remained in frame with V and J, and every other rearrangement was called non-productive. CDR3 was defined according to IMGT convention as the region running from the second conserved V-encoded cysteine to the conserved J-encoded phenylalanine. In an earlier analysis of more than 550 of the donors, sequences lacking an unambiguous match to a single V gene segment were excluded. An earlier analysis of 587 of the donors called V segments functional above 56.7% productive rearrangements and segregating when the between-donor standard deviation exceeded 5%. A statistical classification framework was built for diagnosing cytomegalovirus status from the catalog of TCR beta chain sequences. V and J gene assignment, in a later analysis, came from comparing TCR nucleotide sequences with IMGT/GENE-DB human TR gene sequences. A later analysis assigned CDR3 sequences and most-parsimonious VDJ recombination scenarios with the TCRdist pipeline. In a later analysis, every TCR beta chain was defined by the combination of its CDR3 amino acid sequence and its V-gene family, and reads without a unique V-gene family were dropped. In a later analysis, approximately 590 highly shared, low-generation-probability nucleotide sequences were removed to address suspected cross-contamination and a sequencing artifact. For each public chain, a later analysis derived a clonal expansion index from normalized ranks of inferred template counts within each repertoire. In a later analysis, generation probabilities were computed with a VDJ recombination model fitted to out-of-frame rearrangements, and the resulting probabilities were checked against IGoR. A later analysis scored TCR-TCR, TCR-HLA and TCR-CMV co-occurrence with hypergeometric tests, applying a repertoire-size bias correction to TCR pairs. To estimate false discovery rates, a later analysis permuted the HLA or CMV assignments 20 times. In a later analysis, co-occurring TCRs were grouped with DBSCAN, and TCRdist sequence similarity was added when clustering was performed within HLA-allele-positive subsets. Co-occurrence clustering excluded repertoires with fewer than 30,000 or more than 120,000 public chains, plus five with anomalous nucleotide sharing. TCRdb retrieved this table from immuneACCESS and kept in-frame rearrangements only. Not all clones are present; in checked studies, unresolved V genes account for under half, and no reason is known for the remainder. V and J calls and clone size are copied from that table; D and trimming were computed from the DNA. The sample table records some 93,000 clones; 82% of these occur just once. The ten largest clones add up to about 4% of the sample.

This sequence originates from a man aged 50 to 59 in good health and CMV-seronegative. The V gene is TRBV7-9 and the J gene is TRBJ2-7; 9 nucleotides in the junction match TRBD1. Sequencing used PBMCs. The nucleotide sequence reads TGTGCCAGCAGCCGCAACAGGGGGCTAAGCGAGCAGTACTTC. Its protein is CASSRNRGLSEQYF.